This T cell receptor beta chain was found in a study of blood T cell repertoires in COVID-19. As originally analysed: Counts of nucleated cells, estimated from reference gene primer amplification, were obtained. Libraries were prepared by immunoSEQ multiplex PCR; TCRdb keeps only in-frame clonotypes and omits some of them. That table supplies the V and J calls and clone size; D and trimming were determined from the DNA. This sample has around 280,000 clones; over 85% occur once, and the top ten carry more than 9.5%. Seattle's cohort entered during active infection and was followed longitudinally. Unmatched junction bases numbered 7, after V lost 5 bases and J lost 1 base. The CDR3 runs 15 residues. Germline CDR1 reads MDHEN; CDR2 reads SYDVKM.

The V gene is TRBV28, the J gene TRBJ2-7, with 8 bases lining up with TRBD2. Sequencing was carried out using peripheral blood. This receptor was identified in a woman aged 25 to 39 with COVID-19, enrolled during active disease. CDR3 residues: CASSLTGGLSYEQYF. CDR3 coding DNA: TGTGCCAGCAGTCTAACGGGGGGGCTTTCCTACGAGCAGTACTTC.